Described below is a single T cell receptor (beta chain) sequence and its context. Its recognized antigen is unknown. No qualities accompany the bases; no much larger clone lies one base away. According to the study, the label for this sample's time point signals: about 28 days (+/-7) after the second vaccine dose. AZD1222 recipients given second doses at about 4 weeks or at about 12 weeks were pooled, since spike-specific TCR depth and breadth were not found to differ between the two schedules. Vaccinee samples came from UK trials COV001 and COV002, including a single-blind randomized controlled phase 2/3 trial of AZD1222 (ChAdOx1 nCoV-19) in healthy adults. For TCRbeta chain sequencing, PBMC samples from trial participants were taken at day 0 and at day 28 after the second dose. The source of the sample is a study of T cell responses to AZD1222 COVID-19 vaccine (dated by TCRdb to the early 2020s). Broadly, across the study: TCR sequencing was performed for some 250 trial participants, of whom about 200 were given two doses of AZD1222 and around 26 were given two doses of MenACWY control vaccine. Enrollment into the trials was organized by age into subgroups of 18-55, 56-69 and 70-plus years, and those subgroups contained approximately 160, 26 and 62 TCR-sequenced participants, respectively.

The CDR3 contains 14 residues, cysteine and phenylalanine counted. Only the CDR3 part of the read is kept: 42 bases, read in frame from the first base. The germline V gene provides CDR1 MDHEN and CDR2 SYDVKM. V is clipped by 6 bases and J by 0 bases, and the sequence between their germline boundaries is 11 bases long. Here is what the overall study found, with its caveats: Conclusions about previously exposed vaccinees are limited because only a handful of AZD1222 recipients were SARS-CoV-2 seropositive at baseline. Vaccine-associated CD4 TCRs spanned the whole spike protein, with dominant responses in regions 160-218 and 743-854. A significant rise in spike-specific TCR breadth and depth was observed after two AZD1222 doses relative to day 0 and relative to MenACWY recipients. Because no day 14 peak-response samples were available, repertoires were characterized only after the peak T cell response. In the small 56-69-year group, the increase in depth fell short of significance, most likely because of low power. Nearly half of unique spike-specific TCRs reportedly recognized epitopes outside regions mutated in the B.1.351 and B.1.1.7 variants. Participants were mostly white British, with more females than males. The authors suggested clonal diversity may have been underestimated.

The CDR3 regions of human TCRbeta chains were analyzed by immunosequencing. On the study's bioinformatics: TCRs in the repertoires were matched against a reference library of SARS-CoV-2-specific TCRs that had been generated with the MIRA antigen-specificity platform. Breadth was defined as the fraction of unique TCRs that were SARS-CoV-2-associated, and depth was defined as the fraction of total T cells that were SARS-CoV-2-associated. Using the MIRA data, each spike-specific TCR was assigned both to the spike region to which the TCR was reactive and to a CD4 or CD8 class. Log10-transformed breadth and depth values were compared by one-way ANOVA with Sidak's multiple comparisons tests. TCRdb retrieved this table from immuneACCESS and kept in-frame rearrangements only. Not all clones are present; in checked studies, unresolved V genes account for under half, and no reason is known for the remainder. The V and J calls and clone size are taken from that table; D and trimming were inferred from the DNA. This sample has roughly 140,000 clones in its table, and more than 75% of those were observed once. The top ten clonotypes cover 1.9% of the sample.

Here the sequenced sample was peripheral blood, taken 28 days after the second AZD1222 dose. The sequence is built from TRBV28 and TRBJ1-1; the D gene cannot be named for sure. This clonotype was sampled from an adult who received the AZD1222 COVID-19 vaccine. The CDR3 reads CASSRSRVNTEAFF. The DNA is TGTGCCAGCAGCCGATCTAGGGTGAACACTGAAGCTTTCTTT.